The subject of this entry is one T cell receptor beta chain. Its specificity is not known. These data come from a study of PD-1 blockade in classical Hodgkin lymphoma. Study overall: Nivolumab was administered to patients intravenously at 3 mg/kg every 2 weeks. General study findings and limits: CD4+ TCR diversity climbed significantly by C4D1, unlike CD8+ TCR diversity. The repertoire differences lack a defined cause, possibly disease activity or prior therapy. Patients starting nivolumab less than 1 year after ASCT had lower diversity and were excluded from later analyses.

Time point in this sample: cycle 4 day 1 (C4D1), after 6 weeks of nivolumab. No patient escaped relapse after autologous stem cell transplantation, and brentuximab vedotin exposure varied. Sequenced by immunoSEQ multiplex PCR; TCRdb stores in-frame clones only, minus some. Of more than 7,500 clones listed, around 87% are singletons. The length of the CDR3 is 14 residues. Trimming took 2 bases from V and 4 from J, leaving 9 bases between them. The TCR comes from a human donor with classical Hodgkin lymphoma. This specimen was peripheral blood mononuclear cells (PBMCs), taken before the fourth cycle of nivolumab. This rearrangement joins TRBV5-3 to TRBJ2-2; D call uncertain. TRBV5-3 falls under the ORF class, with uncertain function. CDR3 residues: CARSFLLVTGELFF. CDR3 nucleotides: TGTGCCAGAAGCTTCTTGTTGGTCACCGGGGAGCTGTTTTTT.